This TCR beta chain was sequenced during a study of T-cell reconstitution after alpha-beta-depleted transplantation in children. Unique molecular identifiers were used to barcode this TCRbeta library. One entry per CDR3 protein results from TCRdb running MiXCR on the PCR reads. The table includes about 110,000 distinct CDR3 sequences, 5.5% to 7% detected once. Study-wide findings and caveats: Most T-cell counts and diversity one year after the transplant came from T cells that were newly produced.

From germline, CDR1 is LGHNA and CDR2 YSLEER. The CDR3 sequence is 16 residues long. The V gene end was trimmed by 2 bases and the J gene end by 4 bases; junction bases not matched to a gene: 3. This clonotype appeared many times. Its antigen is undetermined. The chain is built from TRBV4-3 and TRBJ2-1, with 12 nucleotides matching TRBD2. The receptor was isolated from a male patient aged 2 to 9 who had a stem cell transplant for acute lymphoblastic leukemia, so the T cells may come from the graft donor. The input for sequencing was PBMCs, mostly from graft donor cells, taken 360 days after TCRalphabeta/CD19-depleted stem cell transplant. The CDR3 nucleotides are TGCGCCAGCAGCCAACACGGACTAGCGGGGTACAATGAGCAGTTCTTC. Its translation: CASSQHGLAGYNEQFF.